This TCR beta chain was sequenced in a study of T cell repertoires in cytomegalovirus infection. Overall study context: In public TCR beta signatures, there were indications of both CMV infection and matching HLA type.

The length of the CDR3 is 16 residues. Germline V gene sequence: CDR1 SGHAT, CDR2 FQNNGV. V shed 1 base and J shed 2 bases, with 14 bases lying between them. General study results and limits: Totalled public TCR beta family frequency picked out people who carried CMV plus the relevant HLA. Dominant in the ex vivo response were TCR beta clonotypes restricted by HLA-C and specific for CMV.

TCRdb fed the reads into MiXCR, producing one record per CDR3 protein. The sample carries some 220,000 distinct CDR3 sequences, around two fifths recorded once. Of note for this clonotype: Its specificity is unknown.

V usage is TRBV11-2 and J usage is TRBJ1-2; D remains unclear. The TCR sequence derives from a human donor in good health (CMV status not recorded). Some clones in this sample may be carry-over from other donors' samples. This specimen consisted of CD8+ T cells from cultured PBMCs, obtained from culture after CMV antigen stimulation. Here the CDR3 reads CASSLGRWEYNYGYTF. Written as DNA, the CDR3 is TGTGCCAGCAGCTTAGGGAGATGGGAGTACAACTATGGCTACACCTTC.